One T cell receptor (beta chain) is described in this entry. The sample originates from a study of blood T cell repertoires in COVID-19. Clones were sequenced by immunoSEQ multiplex PCR, and TCRdb holds only the in-frame ones, with some missing. The data show about 150,000 clones, around 84% seen once. The CDR3 spans 15 residues. Germline V gives CDR1 MNHEY, CDR2 SMNVEV (reference sequence). Trimming cost V 8 bases and J 7 bases, with 21 bases left between them. This receptor was obtained from a woman in her forties or fifties in a cohort sampled during active or convalescent COVID-19. The chain joins TRBV27 to TRBJ1-5; the D gene is possibly TRBD1 (6 bases). What was sequenced was peripheral blood. The CDR3 DNA is TGTGCCAGCCCATTCCGGGGGGCGATAAGGCAGCCCCAGCATTTT. Protein sequence: CASPFRGAIRQPQHF.